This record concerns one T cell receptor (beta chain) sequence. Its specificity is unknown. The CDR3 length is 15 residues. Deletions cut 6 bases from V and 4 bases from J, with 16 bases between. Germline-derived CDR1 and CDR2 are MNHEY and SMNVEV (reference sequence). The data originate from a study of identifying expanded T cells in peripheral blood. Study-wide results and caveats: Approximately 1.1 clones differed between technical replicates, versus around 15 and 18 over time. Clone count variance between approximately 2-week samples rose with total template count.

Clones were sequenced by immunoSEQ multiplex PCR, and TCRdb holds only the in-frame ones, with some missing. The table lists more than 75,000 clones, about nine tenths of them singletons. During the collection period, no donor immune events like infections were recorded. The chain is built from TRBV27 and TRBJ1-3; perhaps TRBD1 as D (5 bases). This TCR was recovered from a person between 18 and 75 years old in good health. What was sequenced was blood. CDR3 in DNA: TGTGCCAGCAGCCCCCGGGGAGGGGTCGGAAACACCATATATTTT. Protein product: CASSPRGGVGNTIYF.